The subject of this entry is one TCR beta chain. What it binds is not known. The sample originates from a study of cytomegalovirus exposure and HLA in healthy donors. Overall study context: When roughly 420 donors were genotyped, roughly 82% of them were found to fall in the Caucasian-associated ancestry cluster. Overall study results and limits: In terms of immune exposure information, only CMV serostatus was available. A later analysis showed that HLA-associated TCR beta chains had undergone more clonal expansion than equally common others. Per a prior analysis, the majority of TCR beta V segments were productive roughly 87% or roughly 30% of the time.

V gave up 5 bases and J gave up 6 bases; unmatched junction bases: 7. There are 14 residues in the CDR3. CDR1 and CDR2 from the germline V gene are MRHNA and SNTAGT. Amplification used 60 Vbeta primers and 13 Jbeta primers. Data came from immunoSEQ multiplex PCR; TCRdb stores just in-frame clones and leaves some out. This sample contains approximately 46,000 clones. This chain uses TRBV6-4 with TRBJ2-1; the match to TRBD2 covers 7 bases. Material: PBMCs. The receptor's source is a male donor in good health and CMV-seronegative. CDR3 DNA sequence: TGTGCCAGCAGTACGCAACCGGGGGGCAATGAGCAGTTCTTC. Its translation: CASSTQPGGNEQFF.